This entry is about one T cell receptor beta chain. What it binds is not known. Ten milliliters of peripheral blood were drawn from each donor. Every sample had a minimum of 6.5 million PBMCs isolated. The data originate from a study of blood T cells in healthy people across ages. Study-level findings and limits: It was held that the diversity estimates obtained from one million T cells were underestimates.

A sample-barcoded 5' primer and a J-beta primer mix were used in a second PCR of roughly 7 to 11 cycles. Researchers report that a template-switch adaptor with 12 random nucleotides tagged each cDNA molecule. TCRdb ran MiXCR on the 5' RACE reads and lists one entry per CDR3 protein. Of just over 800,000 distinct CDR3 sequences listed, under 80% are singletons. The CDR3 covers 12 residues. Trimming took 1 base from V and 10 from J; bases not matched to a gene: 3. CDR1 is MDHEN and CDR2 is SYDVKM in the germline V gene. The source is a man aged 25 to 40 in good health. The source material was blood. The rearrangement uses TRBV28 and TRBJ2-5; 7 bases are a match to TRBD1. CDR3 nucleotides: TGTGCCAGCAGTTTATTCCGGGACAGCCAGTACTTC. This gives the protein CASSLFRDSQYF.